A selection of T cell receptor beta chains follows, all from one sample in a study of cytomegalovirus exposure and HLA in healthy donors. Data came from immunoSEQ multiplex PCR; TCRdb stores just in-frame clones and leaves some out. This sample has about 160,000 clones, with around 80% found just once. The sample consisted of PBMCs. These receptors were taken from a woman aged 30 to 39 in good health and CMV-seropositive. CDR3s include the opening cysteine and the closing phenylalanine or tryptophan. A D gene is named only where the DNA matches it firmly. Only some rows state a clone size, as once, few, many or a class for expanded clones.

TRBD2 NA 19 TRBJ2-1 TRBV7-9 CASSLAGTPQAGAYNEQFF TGTGCCAGCAGCTTAGCCGGGACTCCCCAGGCGGGGGCCTACAATGAGCAGTTCTTC
TRBD1 NA 12 TRBJ1-2 TRBV30 CAGEQGIYGYTF TGTGCCGGTGAACAGGGGATCTATGGCTACACCTTC
TRBD2 NA 15 TRBJ2-7 TRBV5-1 CASSQPGLATYEQYF TGCGCCAGCAGTCAACCGGGACTAGCGACATACGAGCAGTACTTC
TRBD1 NA 16 TRBJ1-3 TRBV18 CASSLQTGGSGNTIYF TGTGCCAGCTCACTACAAACAGGGGGCTCTGGAAACACCATATATTTT
TRBD2 NA 17 TRBJ2-3 TRBV4-1 CASSQDISGGRVDTQYF TGCGCCAGCAGCCAAGATATTAGCGGGGGGAGGGTAGATACGCAGTATTTT
NA NA 17 TRBJ2-3 TRBV9 CASSVSPQGTDSDTQYF TGTGCCAGCAGCGTATCTCCACAGGGTACGGACTCAGATACGCAGTATTTT
NA NA 13 TRBJ1-2 TRBV7-8 CASSLDTGFGYTF TGTGCCAGCAGCTTAGATACAGGGTTCGGCTACACCTTC
NA once 14 TRBJ2-7 TRBV7-6 CASSLEESSYEQYF TGTGCCAGCAGCTTAGAAGAGAGCTCCTACGAGCAGTACTTC
TRBD1 NA 15 TRBJ2-7 TRBV5-1 CASSLTDRDRYEQYF TGCGCCAGCAGCCTGACTGACAGGGACCGTTACGAGCAGTACTTC
TRBD1 NA 17 TRBJ2-1 TRBV5-5 CASRPERATGYNNEQFF TGTGCCAGCAGACCAGAACGGGCGACAGGGTACAACAATGAGCAGTTCTTC
NA NA 12 TRBJ2-2 TRBV5-4 CASSFITGELFF TGTGCCAGCAGCTTTATAACCGGGGAGCTGTTTTTT
NA NA 11 TRBJ1-2 TRBV14 CASSQVEGYTF TGTGCCAGCAGCCAGGTAGAGGGCTACACCTTC
NA once 14 TRBJ1-2 TRBV11-2 CASSFSSQNSGYTF TGTGCCAGCAGCTTTTCCTCACAGAACTCGGGCTACACCTTC
TRBD1 once 14 TRBJ1-2 TRBV7-8 CASRPGTESYGYTF TGTGCCAGCAGACCCGGGACAGAATCCTATGGCTACACCTTC
NA NA 11 TRBJ1-1 TRBV20-1 CSARDAREAFF TGCAGTGCTAGAGATGCCCGGGAAGCTTTCTTT
TRBD1 once 13 TRBJ1-2 TRBV7-9 CASSLQGVAGYTF TGTGCCAGCAGCTTACAGGGGGTTGCTGGCTACACCTTC
TRBD1 NA 16 TRBJ2-1 TRBV11-1 CASSLARQGGSNEQFF TGTGCCAGCAGCTTAGCCCGACAAGGGGGCTCCAATGAGCAGTTCTTC
NA NA 14 TRBJ2-2 TRBV9 CASSVETSTGELFF TGTGCCAGCAGCGTAGAGACAAGCACCGGGGAGCTGTTTTTT
TRBD1 once 15 TRBJ1-2 TRBV11-2 CASSPGQGVIYGYTF TGTGCCAGCAGCCCGGGACAGGGCGTAATCTATGGCTACACCTTC
TRBD2 NA 15 TRBJ2-7 TRBV5-1 CASSLGAGATYEQYF TGCGCCAGCAGCTTGGGAGCGGGGGCTACATACGAGCAGTACTTC
NA few 16 TRBJ1-2 TRBV14 CASSQRGNSRHYGYTF TGTGCCAGCAGCCAGAGGGGGAACAGTCGTCACTATGGCTACACCTTC
NA NA 13 TRBJ2-1 TRBV5-1 CASEEGSYNEQFF TGCGCCAGCGAAGAGGGTTCCTACAATGAGCAGTTCTTC
TRBD1 NA 15 TRBJ1-5 TRBV30 CAWSSGQGGHQPQHF TGTGCCTGGAGTTCGGGACAGGGTGGGCATCAGCCCCAGCATTTT
NA NA 14 TRBJ1-5 TRBV7-2 CASSFQTGNQPQHF TGTGCCAGCAGCTTTCAGACAGGCAATCAGCCCCAGCATTTT
NA NA 14 TRBJ1-1 TRBV27 CASSLIREDTEAFF TGTGCCAGCAGTTTGATCAGGGAGGACACTGAAGCTTTCTTT
TRBD2 NA 18 TRBJ2-5 TRBV4-2 CASSQGGSGGSYQETQYF TGTGCCAGCAGCCAAGGAGGTAGCGGGGGATCGTACCAAGAGACCCAGTACTTC
TRBD1 NA 14 TRBJ1-2 TRBV11-2 CASSLDRQGYGYTF TGTGCCAGCAGCTTAGACCGACAGGGGTATGGCTACACCTTC
NA NA 14 TRBJ1-1 TRBV7-2 CASSLAPGITEAFF TGTGCCAGCAGCTTAGCGCCAGGGATAACTGAAGCTTTCTTT
NA NA 13 TRBJ2-5 TRBV19 CASSVNSQETQYF TGTGCCAGTAGTGTCAACAGCCAAGAGACCCAGTACTTC
TRBD1 NA 15 TRBJ2-7 TRBV19 CASSQPGQGANEQYF TGTGCCAGTAGTCAACCGGGACAGGGGGCGAACGAGCAGTACTTC
TRBD2 NA 16 TRBJ2-3 TRBV5-4 CASSPAGRGGGNTQYF TGTGCCAGCAGCCCCGCCGGTCGGGGGGGCGGAAATACGCAGTATTTT
TRBD1 NA 16 TRBJ2-3 TRBV6-1 CASSALRGGNTDTQYF TGTGCCAGCAGTGCCCTTCGAGGGGGCAACACAGATACGCAGTATTTT
TRBD1 NA 16 TRBJ2-7 TRBV6-6 CASSRTGTGPAYEQYF TGTGCCAGCAGTCGGACCGGGACAGGGCCCGCCTACGAGCAGTACTTC
NA NA 14 TRBJ2-7 TRBV5-1 CASRTQGATYEQYF TGCGCCAGCAGAACACAGGGAGCTACCTACGAGCAGTACTTC
NA NA 15 TRBJ1-5 TRBV19 CASKTGWGSNQPQHF TGTGCCAGTAAAACGGGGTGGGGAAGCAATCAGCCCCAGCATTTT
NA once 14 TRBJ2-5 TRBV6-1 CATLPHKTAGTQYF TGTGCCACCCTCCCCCATAAGACAGCGGGGACCCAGTACTTC
NA NA 15 TRBJ1-5 TRBV6-1 CASNRGASSNQPQHF TGTGCCAGCAACCGGGGGGCTTCCAGCAATCAGCCCCAGCATTTT
NA NA 17 TRBJ2-5 TRBV7-9 CASSPTSAGRNQETQYF TGTGCCAGCAGCCCAACGTCGGCAGGCAGGAACCAAGAGACCCAGTACTTC
TRBD1 NA 15 TRBJ2-2 TRBV2 CASSFQGANTGELFF TGTGCCAGCAGTTTTCAGGGGGCTAACACCGGGGAGCTGTTTTTT
TRBD1 once 16 TRBJ1-5 TRBV19 CASTSLRGQGNQPQHF TGTGCCAGTACCTCATTGCGGGGACAGGGTAATCAGCCCCAGCATTTT
NA NA 15 TRBJ2-7 TRBV2 CASSADSVYRNEQYF TGTGCCAGCAGTGCCGACAGCGTGTATCGAAACGAGCAGTACTTC
NA NA 15 TRBJ1-6 TRBV2 CASSEFTGRNSPLHF TGTGCCAGCAGTGAGTTTACAGGGAGAAATTCACCCCTCCACTTT
NA few 13 TRBJ1-2 TRBV5-1 CASSFGTPYGYTF TGCGCCAGCAGCTTCGGGACACCTTATGGCTACACCTTC
NA NA 15 TRBJ1-2 TRBV4-1 CASSQEDRKGYGYTF TGCGCCAGCAGCCAAGAAGACCGCAAGGGGTATGGCTACACCTTC
TRBD2 NA 16 TRBJ2-5 TRBV9 CASSVGFAGGWETQYF TGTGCCAGCAGCGTAGGGTTTGCGGGGGGCTGGGAGACCCAGTACTTC
NA once 16 TRBJ1-1 TRBV5-8 CASSLWVTGFNTEAFF TGTGCCAGCAGCTTATGGGTGACAGGTTTCAACACTGAAGCTTTCTTT